The rows below give T cell receptor beta chains drawn from one sample of a study of blood T cell repertoires in COVID-19. Measured with immunoSEQ multiplex PCR; TCRdb has only the in-frame clones, and not every one. The table has about 250,000 clones, roughly 83% seen once. Sequenced sample: peripheral blood. These receptors were obtained from an elderly woman with COVID-19, enrolled during active disease. Both conserved end residues are part of each CDR3. A D gene is named only where the DNA matches it firmly. Clone size is shown for a subset of rows, as once, few, many or a class of expanded clone.

v_call	clone_size	d_call	j_call	cdr3_aa	cdr3_nt
TRBV18	NA	NA	TRBJ1-3	CASSVGGISGNTIYF	TGTGCCAGCTCGGTAGGCGGAATCTCTGGAAACACCATATATTTT
TRBV18	once	NA	TRBJ1-1	CASSPMNTEAFF	TGTGCCAGCTCACCTATGAACACTGAAGCTTTCTTT
TRBV11-3	NA	TRBD2	TRBJ2-3	CASSFASGGTDTQYF	TGTGCCAGCAGCTTTGCTAGCGGCGGCACAGATACGCAGTATTTT
TRBV29-1	NA	TRBD1	TRBJ1-1	CSVLARGQGGWAFF	TGCAGCGTCCTAGCGAGGGGGCAGGGGGGCTGGGCTTTCTTT
TRBV3-1/TRBV3-2	NA	NA	TRBJ1-6	CANSQDIERVSPLHF	TGTGCCAACAGCCAAGATATTGAGAGAGTTTCACCCCTCCACTTT
TRBV3-1/TRBV3-2	NA	TRBD1	TRBJ1-1	CASYGQGLGAEAFF	TGTGCCAGCTATGGACAGGGATTGGGCGCTGAAGCTTTCTTT
TRBV6-5	NA	NA	TRBJ2-2	CASTRAVAGELFF	TGTGCCAGCACACGAGCGGTCGCCGGGGAGCTGTTTTTT
TRBV5-4	NA	TRBD2	TRBJ2-3	CASSFPTSGVSDTQYF	TGTGCCAGCAGCTTCCCCACTAGCGGGGTTTCAGATACGCAGTATTTT
TRBV5-4	once	TRBD1	TRBJ2-2	CASSLVGQGTGELFF	TGTGCCAGCAGCTTGGTGGGACAGGGGACCGGGGAGCTGTTTTTT
TRBV6-6	NA	NA	TRBJ1-3	CASSWDQGSSGNTIYF	TGTGCCAGCAGTTGGGATCAGGGTTCTTCTGGAAACACCATATATTTT
TRBV3-1/TRBV3-2	NA	NA	TRBJ2-3	CASSQDPGGTDTQYF	TGTGCCAGCAGCCAAGATCCGGGGGGCACAGATACGCAGTATTTT
TRBV10-2	NA	TRBD2	TRBJ2-3	CASIPGGHTDTQYF	TGCGCCAGCATCCCGGGGGGTCATACAGATACGCAGTATTTT
TRBV19	NA	TRBD2	TRBJ2-1	CASSSGTSTEQFF	TGTGCCAGTAGTAGCGGGACTAGCACTGAGCAGTTCTTC
TRBV19	NA	TRBD2	TRBJ2-3	CASSITRGGADTQYF	TGTGCCAGTAGTATAACTCGCGGGGGTGCAGATACGCAGTATTTT
TRBV5-6	NA	TRBD1	TRBJ2-5	CASSLNWTGERETQYF	TGTGCCAGCAGCTTGAATTGGACAGGGGAGCGGGAGACCCAGTACTTC
TRBV5-1	once	TRBD1	TRBJ1-4	CASSVDRDRMKKLFF	TGCGCCAGCAGCGTGGACAGGGATAGAATGAAGAAACTGTTTTTT
TRBV7-2	NA	TRBD1	TRBJ1-4	CASSQSQGATNEKLFF	TGTGCCAGCAGCCAAAGTCAGGGGGCCACTAATGAAAAACTGTTTTTT
TRBV7-8	NA	NA	TRBJ1-3	CASSKVEHRFGNTIYF	TGTGCCAGCAGCAAAGTGGAGCACAGGTTCGGAAACACCATATATTTT
TRBV6-5	NA	NA	TRBJ1-1	CASIGRAGTEAFF	TGTGCCAGCATCGGACGGGCGGGCACTGAAGCTTTCTTT
TRBV24-1	NA	NA	TRBJ1-2	CATSEQGEGYTF	TGTGCCACCAGTGAACAGGGCGAGGGCTACACCTTC
TRBV7-9	NA	NA	TRBJ2-1	CASSPNYGGSYNEQFF	TGTGCCAGCAGTCCCAATTACGGGGGCTCCTACAATGAGCAGTTCTTC
TRBV19	NA	TRBD1	TRBJ2-7	CASAHGQASYEQYF	TGTGCCAGCGCCCACGGACAGGCCTCCTACGAGCAGTACTTC
TRBV6-6	NA	TRBD1	TRBJ1-2	CASSARTGEGYTF	TGTGCCAGCAGCGCCAGGACAGGGGAAGGCTACACCTTC
TRBV11-2	NA	NA	TRBJ2-1	CASSLEGTLYNEQFF	TGTGCCAGCAGCTTAGAAGGGACACTATACAATGAGCAGTTCTTC
TRBV18	NA	NA	TRBJ1-1	CASALGGGNTEAFF	TGTGCCAGCGCACTGGGGGGAGGCAACACTGAAGCTTTCTTT
TRBV10-3	NA	NA	TRBJ1-3	CAISELGASGNTIYF	TGTGCCATCAGTGAGTTGGGGGCTTCTGGAAACACCATATATTTT
TRBV5-4	once	NA	TRBJ1-2	CASSLGTERNGYTF	TGTGCCAGCAGCTTGGGGACAGAAAGGAATGGCTACACCTTC
TRBV19	NA	NA	TRBJ1-5	CASATVINQPQHF	TGTGCCAGTGCCACGGTCATCAATCAGCCCCAGCATTTT
TRBV30	NA	NA	TRBJ1-6	CAWIEQEGSPLHF	TGTGCCTGGATAGAACAGGAGGGATCACCCCTCCACTTT
TRBV7-2	NA	TRBD1	TRBJ1-4	CASAGGTNEKLFF	TGTGCCAGCGCAGGGGGAACTAATGAAAAACTGTTTTTT
TRBV5-4	NA	NA	TRBJ1-6	CASSFGGSYNSPLHF	TGTGCCAGCAGCTTTGGAGGGTCCTATAATTCACCCCTCCACTTT
TRBV11-2	NA	TRBD2	TRBJ2-1	CASSKTQRGNNEQFF	TGTGCCAGCAGTAAGACCCAGCGGGGGAACAATGAGCAGTTCTTC
TRBV7-2	NA	NA	TRBJ2-2	CASSLQASNTGELFF	TGTGCCAGCAGTCTCCAGGCTTCGAACACCGGGGAGCTGTTTTTT
TRBV11-3	NA	NA	TRBJ1-1	CASSLGLQNTEAFF	TGTGCCAGCAGCTTAGGACTACAAAACACTGAAGCTTTCTTT
TRBV4-2	NA	TRBD2	TRBJ2-3	CASSQVMTSGAKQYF	TGTGCCAGCAGCCAGGTAATGACTAGCGGGGCTAAGCAGTATTTT
TRBV19	NA	TRBD2	TRBJ2-3	CASSWSGGTDTQYF	TGTGCCAGTAGTTGGTCGGGGGGAACAGATACGCAGTATTTT
TRBV5-4	NA	NA	TRBJ2-3	CASSIQSSTDTQYF	TGTGCCAGCAGCATACAATCTAGCACAGATACGCAGTATTTT
TRBV3-1/TRBV3-2	once	TRBD2	TRBJ2-7	CASSPPPSGGPYEQYF	TGTGCCAGCAGCCCCCCCCCGAGCGGGGGGCCCTACGAGCAGTACTTC
TRBV19	NA	NA	TRBJ1-1	CASKTLLNTEAFF	TGTGCCAGTAAGACACTTCTGAACACTGAAGCTTTCTTT
TRBV2	few	TRBD2	TRBJ2-3	CASNTKRGGSDTQYF	TGTGCCAGCAATACTAAGCGGGGGGGATCGGATACGCAGTATTTT
TRBV7-2	NA	TRBD1	TRBJ2-4	CASSLDRQGVAKNIQYF	TGTGCCAGCAGCTTAGACCGACAGGGTGTAGCCAAAAACATTCAGTACTTC
TRBV6-5	once	NA	TRBJ1-4	CASSYGAGEKLFF	TGTGCCAGCAGTTACGGGGCAGGAGAAAAACTGTTTTTT
TRBV28	NA	NA	TRBJ2-2	CASKSGSPTGELFF	TGTGCCAGCAAGTCCGGGTCCCCCACCGGGGAGCTGTTTTTT
TRBV11-2	NA	TRBD1	TRBJ1-5	CASSPGLTWTGGNQPQHF	TGTGCCAGCAGCCCTGGCCTGACGTGGACAGGGGGAAATCAGCCCCAGCATTTT
TRBV7-3	NA	TRBD1	TRBJ1-2	CASSLDDRGYGYTF	TGTGCCAGCAGCTTAGACGACAGGGGCTATGGCTACACCTTC
TRBV5-1	NA	NA	TRBJ1-6	CASSSRVGGDSPLHF	TGCGCCAGCAGCTCTAGGGTAGGGGGTGATTCACCCCTCCACTTT
TRBV6-2/TRBV6-3	NA	NA	TRBJ1-1	CASSYVQNTEAFF	TGTGCCAGCAGTTACGTACAGAACACTGAAGCTTTCTTT
TRBV6-4	NA	TRBD2	TRBJ2-1	CASSGFGGANEQFF	TGTGCCAGCAGTGGGTTCGGGGGGGCCAATGAGCAGTTCTTC
TRBV5-1	NA	NA	TRBJ2-1	CASSLAGQAGNEQFF	TGCGCCAGCAGCTTGGCCGGACAGGCGGGGAATGAGCAGTTCTTC
TRBV19	few	TRBD1	TRBJ1-4	CASKKGTGGRKLFF	TGTGCCAGTAAAAAGGGGACAGGGGGCAGAAAACTGTTTTTT
TRBV20-1	NA	NA	TRBJ2-5	CSARARETQYF	TGCAGTGCTAGAGCTAGGGAGACCCAGTACTTC
TRBV5-4	NA	TRBD1	TRBJ2-1	CASSPGQLNEQFF	TGTGCCAGCAGCCCGGGACAGCTCAATGAGCAGTTCTTC
TRBV4-2	NA	TRBD2	TRBJ2-1	CASSQEFAGAYNEQFF	TGTGCCAGCAGCCAAGAGTTCGCGGGGGCCTACAATGAGCAGTTCTTC
TRBV7-2	once	NA	TRBJ1-2	CASQAGLNYGYTF	TGTGCCTCTCAGGCAGGCTTAAACTATGGCTACACCTTC
TRBV5-5	NA	TRBD1	TRBJ1-5	CASSLDRGPYSNQPQHF	TGTGCCAGCAGCTTGGACAGGGGGCCCTATAGCAATCAGCCCCAGCATTTT
TRBV4-2	NA	TRBD2	TRBJ2-1	CASSHTGTSGLNEQFF	TGTGCCAGCAGCCATACCGGGACTAGCGGTCTAAATGAGCAGTTCTTC
TRBV3-1/TRBV3-2	few	TRBD1	TRBJ2-1	CASSQGGTGAYNEQFF	TGTGCCAGCAGCCAAGGGGGGACAGGGGCCTACAATGAGCAGTTCTTC
TRBV6-6	NA	NA	TRBJ1-6	CASRQQRQGNSPLHF	TGTGCCAGCAGACAACAAAGGCAGGGGAATTCACCCCTCCACTTT
TRBV5-1	once	NA	TRBJ1-4	CASTLGATNEKLFF	TGCGCCAGCACCCTCGGAGCAACTAATGAAAAACTGTTTTTT